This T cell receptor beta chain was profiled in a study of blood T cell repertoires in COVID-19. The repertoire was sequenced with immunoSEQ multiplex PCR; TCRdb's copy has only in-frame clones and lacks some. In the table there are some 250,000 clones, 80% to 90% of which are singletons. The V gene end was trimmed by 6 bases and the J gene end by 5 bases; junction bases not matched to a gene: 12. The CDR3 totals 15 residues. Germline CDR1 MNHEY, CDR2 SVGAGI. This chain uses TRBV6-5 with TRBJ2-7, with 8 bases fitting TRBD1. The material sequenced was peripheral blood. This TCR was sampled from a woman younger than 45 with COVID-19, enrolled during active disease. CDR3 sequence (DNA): TGTGCCAGCAGCCAAACAACAGGGGGTCGAAACGAGCAGTACTTC. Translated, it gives CASSQTTGGRNEQYF.